This TCR beta chain derives from a study of blood T cell repertoires in COVID-19. Study background: Samples of COVID-19 (acute and convalescent) were obtained from the United States, Italy and Spain.

Clones were read by immunoSEQ multiplex PCR, and TCRdb kept only the in-frame ones, dropping some. The sample includes about 26,000 clones, approximately 82% seen only once; the top ten take roughly 34%. This CDR3 has 17 amino acids. The V gene end was trimmed by 5 bases and the J gene end by 7 bases; junction bases not matched to a gene: 10. Looked up from germline, CDR1 is SNHLY and CDR2 is FYNNEI. Sequences were obtained from peripheral blood. The clonotype originates from a human donor in a cohort sampled during active COVID-19. The chain employs TRBV2 and TRBJ2-1; 14 bases are shared with TRBD2. Here the CDR3 DNA reads TGTGCCAGCAGTTCCGGGACTAGCGGGAGATCCACGAATGAGCAGTTCTTC. Translated: CASSSGTSGRSTNEQFF.